A single sample is the source of the 10 T cell receptor beta chains below, sequenced in a study of blood T cell repertoires in COVID-19. Profiling relied on immunoSEQ multiplex PCR, and the TCRdb table lists in-frame clones only, not all of them. The table lists tens of thousands of clones, roughly 80% of them singletons. Sequenced: peripheral blood. The source of these receptors is a woman in her sixties or seventies with acute or convalescent COVID-19.

V gene TRBV7-2 combines with J gene TRBJ2-3; possible D gene TRBD2, 5 bases. V was shortened by 2 bases and J by 4 bases, with 16 bases between the two germline ends. CDR3 length: 16 amino acids. Germline values: CDR1 SGHTA, CDR2 FQGNSA. The CDR3 DNA reads as TGTGCCAGCAGCTTATTAAGCCGGAGGCAGGCAGATACGCAGTATTTT. It translates to CASSLLSRRQADTQYF.

The rearrangement joins TRBV24-1 to TRBJ1-5, with a tentative D call TRBD1 (6 bases). This CDR3 comprises 13 residues. CDR1 is KGHDR and CDR2 is SFDVKD in the germline V gene. Trimming shortened V by 9 bases and J by 5 bases, and 13 bases separated the two germline ends. CDR3 amino acids: CATGTGNDQPQHF. CDR3 sequence (DNA): TGTGCCACCGGAACAGGGAATGATCAGCCCCAGCATTTT.

The chain links TRBV29-1 to TRBJ1-1; 9 bases are a match to TRBD1. This CDR3 comprises 15 residues. The ends lost 4 bases at V and 4 bases at J; junction bases unmatched: 10. CDR1 and CDR2 from the germline V gene are SQVTM and ANQGSEA. In DNA form, the CDR3 reads TGCAGCGTTGGGGGGACAGGGTTGGGGACCACTGAAGCTTTCTTT. Translation gives CSVGGTGLGTTEAFF.

This rearrangement joins TRBV5-4 to TRBJ1-4; unclear D gene. The V gene's germline CDR1 is SGHNT and CDR2 YYREEE (reference sequence). The CDR3 is 15 residues long. Trimming stripped 0 bases from V and 8 bases from J, with 14 bases between. The chain's CDR3 is CASSLGGRGREKLFF. The CDR3 DNA is TGTGCCAGCAGCTTGGGAGGTCGCGGCCGGGAAAAACTGTTTTTT.

The chain is built from TRBV14 and TRBJ1-4; TRBD1 agrees at 7 bases. The germline gives CDR1 SGHDN, CDR2 FVKESK. The V and J ends lost 0 bases and 1 base, in that order; junction bases with no gene match: 2. This CDR3 has 16 residues. The CDR3 protein is CASSQDTGVTNEKLFF. CDR3 in DNA: TGTGCCAGCAGCCAAGACACAGGGGTAACTAATGAAAAACTGTTTTTT.

This clone was observed a single time. The genes are TRBV5-4 and TRBJ2-3; TRBD2 matches at 8 bases. Germline V gene data show CDR1 as SGHNT and CDR2 as YYREEE (reference sequence). V was pared by 1 base and J by 3 bases, with 7 bases of the junction left unmatched. The CDR3 runs to 16 residues. CDR3 amino acids: CASSLWGLGSTDTQYF. The CDR3 DNA is TGTGCCAGCAGCTTGTGGGGACTAGGGAGTACAGATACGCAGTATTTT.

The rearrangement links TRBV30 to TRBJ2-7; perhaps TRBD1 as D (6 bases). Germline V gene data show CDR1 as GTSNPN and CDR2 as SVGIG (reference sequence). V gave up 1 base and J gave up 5 bases, with 9 bases separating them. The CDR3 totals 12 residues. CDR3 amino acids: CAWSGGHHEQYF. In nucleotides, the CDR3 is TGTGCCTGGAGTGGGGGACATCACGAGCAGTACTTC.

This chain connects TRBV2 to TRBJ1-5; D is possibly TRBD1 (6 bases). Germline V CDR1 and CDR2: SNHLY, FYNNEI. The CDR3 extends over 16 amino acids. Trimming cost V 1 base and J 4 bases, with 14 bases left between them. The CDR3 sequence is CASSEGVGARNQPQHF. CDR3 in DNA: TGTGCCAGCAGTGAAGGGGTGGGGGCGAGGAATCAGCCCCAGCATTTT.

This rearrangement joins TRBV6-2 or TRBV6-3 to TRBJ2-3; the match to TRBD2 covers 8 bases. Germline values: CDR1 MNHEY, CDR2 SVGEGT. V was pared by 1 base and J by 1 base, with 1 base of the junction left unmatched. This CDR3 is 15 amino acids long. The CDR3 is CASSYLTSGTDTQYF. In nucleotides, the CDR3 is TGTGCCAGCAGTTACTTGACTAGCGGCACAGATACGCAGTATTTT.

The chain employs TRBV18 and TRBJ2-7; D is ambiguous. The germline V and J ends were trimmed by 3 bases and 6 bases, with 21 bases remaining between them. This CDR3 has 16 residues. CDR1 is KGHSH, CDR2 LQKENI, per germline. In DNA form, the CDR3 reads TGTGCCAGCTCACCGACCAGAGGTAGCCTGCCTCGCGAGCAGTACTTC. Its translation is CASSPTRGSLPREQYF.